The subject of this entry is one T cell receptor beta chain. Its antigen is as yet unknown. Germline values: CDR1 SEHNR, CDR2 FQNEAQ (reference sequence). This CDR3 is built from 14 residues. V lost 2 bases and J lost 7, with 11 bases in between. This sample is part of a study of cytomegalovirus exposure and HLA in healthy donors. Study background: It was reported in a later analysis that the approximately 120 validation repertoires used the same platform as the roughly 700 first-cohort repertoires. Findings and caveats of the study: Rare TCR sequences dominated, though some public TCRs recurred in many donors. Researchers counted around 170 TCR beta chains as cytomegalovirus-associated.

TCRdb keeps only in-frame clones here, not all; method: immunoSEQ multiplex PCR. The repertoire holds some 190,000 clones, with around nine tenths as singletons. The chain recombines TRBV7-9 with TRBJ2-2; no definite D call. The specimen was PBMCs. The source of this sequence is a man aged 30 to 39 in good health and CMV-seropositive. The CDR3: CASSLHQTGGELFF. The DNA of the CDR3 is TGTGCCAGCAGCTTACATCAGACGGGCGGGGAGCTGTTTTTT.